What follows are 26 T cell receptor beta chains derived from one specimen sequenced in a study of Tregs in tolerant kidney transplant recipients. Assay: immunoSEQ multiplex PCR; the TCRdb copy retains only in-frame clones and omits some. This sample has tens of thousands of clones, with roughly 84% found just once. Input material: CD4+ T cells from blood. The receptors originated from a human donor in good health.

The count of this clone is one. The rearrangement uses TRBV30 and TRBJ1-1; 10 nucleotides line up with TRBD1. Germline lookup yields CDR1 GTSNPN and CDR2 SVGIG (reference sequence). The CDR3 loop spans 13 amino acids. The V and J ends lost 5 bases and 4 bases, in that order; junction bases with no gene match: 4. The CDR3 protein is CAWGTGEITEAFF. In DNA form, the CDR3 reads TGTGCCTGGGGGACAGGGGAGATCACTGAAGCTTTCTTT.

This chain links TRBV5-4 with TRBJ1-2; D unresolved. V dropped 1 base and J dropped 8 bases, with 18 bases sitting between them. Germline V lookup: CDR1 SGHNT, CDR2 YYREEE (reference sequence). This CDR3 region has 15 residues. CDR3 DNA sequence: TGTGCCAGCAGCTTGCCCTATACCCCGGATAGAGGCTACACCTTC. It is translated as CASSLPYTPDRGYTF.

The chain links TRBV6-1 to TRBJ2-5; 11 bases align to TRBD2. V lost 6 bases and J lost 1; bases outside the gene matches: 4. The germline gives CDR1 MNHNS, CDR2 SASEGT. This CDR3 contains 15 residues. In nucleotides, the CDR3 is TGTGCCAGCAGCTATAGCGGGAGGGGCCAAGAGACCCAGTACTTC. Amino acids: CASSYSGRGQETQYF.

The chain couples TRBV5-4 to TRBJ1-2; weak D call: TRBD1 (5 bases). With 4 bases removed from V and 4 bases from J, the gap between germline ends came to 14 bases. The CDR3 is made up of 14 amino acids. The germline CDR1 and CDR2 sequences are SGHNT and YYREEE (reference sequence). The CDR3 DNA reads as TGTGCCAGCAGCCCTCCAGGGAGGGGCTATGGCTACACCTTC. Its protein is CASSPPGRGYGYTF.

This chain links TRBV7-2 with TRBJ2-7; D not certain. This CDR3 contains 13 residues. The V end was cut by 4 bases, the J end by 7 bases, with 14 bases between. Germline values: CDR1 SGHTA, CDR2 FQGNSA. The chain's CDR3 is CASSSRWEKEQYF. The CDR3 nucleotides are TGTGCCAGCAGCTCGCGCTGGGAAAAAGAGCAGTACTTC.

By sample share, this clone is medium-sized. The CDR3 sequence: CSVHQSENTEAFF. Here the CDR3 DNA reads TGCAGCGTCCACCAGTCGGAGAACACTGAAGCTTTCTTT. The chain recombines TRBV29-1 with TRBJ1-1; D uncertain. CDR3 length: 13 amino acids. Germline CDR1 reads SQVTM; CDR2 reads ANQGSEA. V shed 6 bases and J shed 1 base, with 12 bases lying between them.

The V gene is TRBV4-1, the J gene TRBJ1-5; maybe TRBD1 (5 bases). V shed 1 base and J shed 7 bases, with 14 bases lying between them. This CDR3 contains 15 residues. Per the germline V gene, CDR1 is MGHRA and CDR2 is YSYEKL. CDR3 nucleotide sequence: TGCGCCAGCAGCCAAGGCCCGGGGACGGGCCAGCCCCAGCATTTT. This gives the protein CASSQGPGTGQPQHF.

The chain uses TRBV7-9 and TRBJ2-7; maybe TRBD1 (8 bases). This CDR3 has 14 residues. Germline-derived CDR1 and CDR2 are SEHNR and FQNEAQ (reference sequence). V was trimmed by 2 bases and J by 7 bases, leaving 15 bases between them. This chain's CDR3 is CASSLSDRGGEQYF. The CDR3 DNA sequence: TGTGCCAGCAGCTTAAGCGACAGGGGAGGGGAGCAGTACTTC.

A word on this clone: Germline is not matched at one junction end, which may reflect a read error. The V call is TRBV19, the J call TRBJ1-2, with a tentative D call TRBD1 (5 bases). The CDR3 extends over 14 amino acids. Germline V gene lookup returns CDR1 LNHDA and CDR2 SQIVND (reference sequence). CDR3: CASSIRTPNYDYTF. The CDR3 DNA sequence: TGTGCCAGTAGTATAAGGACACCTAACTATGACTACACCTTC.

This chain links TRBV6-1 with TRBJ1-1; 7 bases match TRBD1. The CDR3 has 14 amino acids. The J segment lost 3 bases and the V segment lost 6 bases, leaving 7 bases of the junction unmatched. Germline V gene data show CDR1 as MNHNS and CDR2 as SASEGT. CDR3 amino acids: CASRTGMFDTEAFF. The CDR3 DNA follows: TGTGCCAGCAGGACAGGGATGTTCGACACTGAAGCTTTCTTT.

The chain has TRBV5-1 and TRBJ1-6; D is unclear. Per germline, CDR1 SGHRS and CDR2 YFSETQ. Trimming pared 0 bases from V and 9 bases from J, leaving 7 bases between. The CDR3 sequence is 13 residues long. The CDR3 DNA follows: TGCGCCAGCAGCTTGGAAAGGGCTTCACCCCTCCACTTT. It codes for CASSLERASPLHF.

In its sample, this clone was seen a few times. This CDR3 is CASSLDSYSTNNYGYTF. In DNA, the CDR3 is TGTGCCAGCAGCTTAGATTCGTACAGCACTAATAACTATGGCTACACCTTC. The J gene is TRBJ1-2, the V gene TRBV11-3; D is unresolved. Per the germline V gene, CDR1 is SGHNT and CDR2 is YENEEA. Trimming stripped 0 bases from V and 1 base from J, with 15 bases between. The CDR3 spans 17 residues.

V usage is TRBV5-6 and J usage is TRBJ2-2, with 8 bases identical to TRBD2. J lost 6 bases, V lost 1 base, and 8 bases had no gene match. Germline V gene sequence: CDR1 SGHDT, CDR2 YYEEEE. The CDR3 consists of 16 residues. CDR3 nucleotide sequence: TGTGCCAGCAGCTTGTATCTAGCGGGTGGATCCGGGGAGCTGTTTTTT. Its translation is CASSLYLAGGSGELFF.

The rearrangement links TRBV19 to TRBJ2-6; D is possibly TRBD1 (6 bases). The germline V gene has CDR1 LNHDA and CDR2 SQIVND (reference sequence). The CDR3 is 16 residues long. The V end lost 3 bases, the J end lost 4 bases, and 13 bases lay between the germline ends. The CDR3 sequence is CASSIYRVDGANVLTF. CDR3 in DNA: TGTGCCAGTAGTATTTACAGGGTGGACGGGGCCAACGTCCTGACTTTC.

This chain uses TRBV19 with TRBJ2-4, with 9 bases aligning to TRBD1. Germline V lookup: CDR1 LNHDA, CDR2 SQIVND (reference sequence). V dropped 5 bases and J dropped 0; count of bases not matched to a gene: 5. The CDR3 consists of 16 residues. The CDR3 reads CASSLGQGLAKNIQYF. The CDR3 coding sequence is TGTGCCAGTAGTCTCGGACAGGGGCTAGCCAAAAACATTCAGTACTTC.

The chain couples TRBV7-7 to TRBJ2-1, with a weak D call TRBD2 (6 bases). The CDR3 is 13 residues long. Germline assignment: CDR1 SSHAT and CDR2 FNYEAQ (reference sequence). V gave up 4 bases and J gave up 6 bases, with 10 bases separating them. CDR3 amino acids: CASSSGLLNEQFF. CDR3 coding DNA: TGTGCCAGCAGCTCGGGACTTCTCAATGAGCAGTTCTTC.

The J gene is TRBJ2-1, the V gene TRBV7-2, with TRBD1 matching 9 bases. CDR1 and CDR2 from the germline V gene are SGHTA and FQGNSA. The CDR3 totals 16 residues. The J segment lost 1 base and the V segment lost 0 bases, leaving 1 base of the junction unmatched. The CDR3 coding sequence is TGTGCCAGCAGCTTAGCTGGACAGGGGTCCTACAATGAGCAGTTCTTC. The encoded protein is CASSLAGQGSYNEQFF.

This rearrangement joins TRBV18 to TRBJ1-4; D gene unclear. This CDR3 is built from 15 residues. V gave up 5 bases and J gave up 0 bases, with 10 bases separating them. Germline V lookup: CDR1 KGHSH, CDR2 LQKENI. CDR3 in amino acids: CASSSDFATNEKLFF. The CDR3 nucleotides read TGTGCCAGCTCATCGGACTTTGCAACTAATGAAAAACTGTTTTTT.

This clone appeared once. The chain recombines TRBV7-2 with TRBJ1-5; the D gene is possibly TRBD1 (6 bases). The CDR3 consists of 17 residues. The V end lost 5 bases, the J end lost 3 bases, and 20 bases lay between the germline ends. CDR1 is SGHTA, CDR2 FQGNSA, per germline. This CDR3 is CASSPLGAGSLNQPQHF. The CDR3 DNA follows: TGTGCCAGCAGCCCATTGGGGGCAGGGAGCCTCAATCAGCCCCAGCATTTT.

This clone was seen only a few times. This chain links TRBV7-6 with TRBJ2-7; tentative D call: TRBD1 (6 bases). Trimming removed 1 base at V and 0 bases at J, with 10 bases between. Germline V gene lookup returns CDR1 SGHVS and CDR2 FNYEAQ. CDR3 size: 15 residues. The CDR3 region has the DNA TGTGCCAGCAGCTTAGATGAGGGGGTCTCCTACGAGCAGTACTTC. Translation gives CASSLDEGVSYEQYF. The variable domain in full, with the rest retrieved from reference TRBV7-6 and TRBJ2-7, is GAGVSQSPRYKVTKRGQDVALRCDPISGHVSLYWYRQALGQGPEFLTYFNYEAQQDKSGLPNDRFSAERPEGSISTLTIQRTEQRDSAMYRCASSLDEGVSYEQYFGPGTRLTVT.

CDR3 sequence reads: CASSPTDQGRETQYF. In DNA form, the CDR3 reads TGTGCCAGCAGCCCAACCGACCAGGGGAGGGAGACCCAGTACTTC. This chain joins TRBV28 and TRBJ2-5; D is tentatively TRBD1 or TRBD2 (6 bases each). The CDR3 runs 15 residues. V lost 6 bases, J lost 5 bases, and 19 bases lay in between. Germline assignment: CDR1 MDHEN and CDR2 SYDVKM. The full variable domain, with the rest looked up from reference TRBV28 and TRBJ2-5, is DVKVTQSSRYLVKRTGEKVFLECVQDMDHENMFWYRQDPGLGLRLIYFSYDVKMKEKGDIPEGYSVSREKKERFSLILESASTNQTSMYLCASSPTDQGRETQYFGPGTRLLVL.

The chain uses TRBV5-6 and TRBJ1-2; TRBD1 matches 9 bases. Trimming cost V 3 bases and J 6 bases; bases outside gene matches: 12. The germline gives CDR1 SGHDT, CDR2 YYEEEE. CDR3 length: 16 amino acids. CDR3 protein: CASSSGTGRGFNGYTF. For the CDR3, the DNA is TGTGCCAGCAGCTCCGGGACAGGGAGGGGTTTTAATGGCTACACCTTC. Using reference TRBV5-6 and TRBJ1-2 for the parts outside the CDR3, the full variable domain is DAGVTQSPTHLIKTRGQQVTLRCSPKSGHDTVSWYQQALGQGPQFIFQYYEEEERQRGNFPDRFSGHQFPNYSSELNVNALLLGDSALYLCASSSGTGRGFNGYTFGSGTRLTVV.

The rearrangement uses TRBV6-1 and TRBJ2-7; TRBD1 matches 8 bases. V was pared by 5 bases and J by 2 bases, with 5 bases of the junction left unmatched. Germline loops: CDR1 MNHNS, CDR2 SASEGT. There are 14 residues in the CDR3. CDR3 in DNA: TGTGCCAGCAGTCTTACAGGGGGGCCCTACGAGCAGTACTTC. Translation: CASSLTGGPYEQYF.

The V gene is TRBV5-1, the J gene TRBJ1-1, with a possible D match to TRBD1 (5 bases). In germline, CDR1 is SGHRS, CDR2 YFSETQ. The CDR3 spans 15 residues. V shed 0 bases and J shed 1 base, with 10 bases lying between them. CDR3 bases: TGCGCCAGCAGCTTGGGGACAACCCGGAACACTGAAGCTTTCTTT. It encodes CASSLGTTRNTEAFF.

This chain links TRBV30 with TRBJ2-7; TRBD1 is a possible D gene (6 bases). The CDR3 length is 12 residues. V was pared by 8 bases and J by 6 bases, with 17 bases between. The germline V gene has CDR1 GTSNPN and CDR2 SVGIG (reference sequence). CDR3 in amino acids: CAGAKQGVEQYF. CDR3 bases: TGTGCCGGAGCTAAACAGGGCGTCGAGCAGTACTTC.

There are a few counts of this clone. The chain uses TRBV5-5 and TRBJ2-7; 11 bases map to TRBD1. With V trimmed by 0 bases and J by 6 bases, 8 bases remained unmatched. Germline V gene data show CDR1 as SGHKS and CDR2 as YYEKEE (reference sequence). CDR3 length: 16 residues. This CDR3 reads CASSLAGTGGFVEQYF. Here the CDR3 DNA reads TGTGCCAGCAGCTTGGCCGGGACAGGGGGTTTCGTCGAGCAGTACTTC.